These 23 T cell receptor beta chains were all obtained from the same sample, sequenced in a study of Ad26.COV2.S vaccination and SARS-CoV-2 variants. This sample's treatment: about 20 received Ad26.COV2.S at low or high dose, single or two shots; about 5 received placebo; per-sample allocation not given. Following the first vaccine or placebo injection, samples were taken on day 63. This table comes from immunoSEQ multiplex PCR, and its TCRdb copy is limited to in-frame clones, with some not included. This repertoire shows about 400,000 clones, about nine tenths found once; its top ten account for 1.9%. This specimen consisted of peripheral blood, obtained in a trial of Ad26.COV2.S vaccine versus placebo. Receptor source: a person between 18 and 60 years old who received the Ad26.COV2.S COVID-19 vaccine or a placebo.

V and J are TRBV5-1 and TRBJ2-5; no reliable D call. Deletions cut 2 bases from V and 2 bases from J, with 7 bases between. There are 13 residues in the CDR3. CDR1 and CDR2 from the germline V gene are SGHRS and YFSETQ. CDR3 amino acids: CASSFWQQETQYF. The CDR3, as DNA: TGCGCCAGCAGCTTTTGGCAGCAAGAGACCCAGTACTTC.

The rearrangement uses TRBV30 and TRBJ2-6, with 7 bases lining up with TRBD1. Losses at the gene ends were 0 bases for V and 0 bases for J; bases not matched to a gene: 8. The CDR3 runs 18 residues. Germline assignment: CDR1 GTSNPN and CDR2 SVGIG (reference sequence). Here the CDR3 reads CAWSVWDSGLSGANVLTF. CDR3 DNA: TGTGCCTGGAGTGTATGGGACAGCGGACTCTCTGGGGCCAACGTCCTGACTTTC.

The rearrangement joins TRBV7-8 to TRBJ2-1, with 9 bases fitting TRBD1. The length of the CDR3 is 15 residues. Trimming removed 3 bases from V and 4 bases from J; junction bases left unmatched: 4. From germline, CDR1 is SGHVS and CDR2 FQNEAQ. CDR3 coding DNA: TGTGCCAGCAGCTTCGGGACAGGGAATTACAATGAGCAGTTCTTC. It codes for CASSFGTGNYNEQFF.

The chain has TRBV6-5 and TRBJ1-2; no reliable D call. Between the trimmed V and J ends, which lost 11 bases and 0 bases, there was a span of 7 bases. Germline values: CDR1 MNHEY, CDR2 SVGAGI. The CDR3 sequence is 11 residues long. CDR3 loop: CAVFTNYGYTF. The CDR3 nucleotides read TGTGCCGTCTTTACTAACTATGGCTACACCTTC.

This chain connects TRBV27 to TRBJ2-2; the D is unclear. Germline CDR1 reads MNHEY; CDR2 reads SMNVEV (reference sequence). There are 13 residues in the CDR3. V shed 5 bases and J shed 6 bases, with 10 bases lying between them. For the CDR3, the DNA is TGTGCCAGCAGTCCCTCCTACGCCGGGGAGCTGTTTTTT. Its translation is CASSPSYAGELFF.

The chain is built from TRBV5-4 and TRBJ2-5, with 11 bases matching TRBD2. The V gene's germline CDR1 is SGHNT and CDR2 YYREEE (reference sequence). V lost 0 bases to trimming and J lost 4 bases; unmatched junction nucleotides: 2. This CDR3 is 15 amino acids long. The CDR3 protein is CASSLALAGGETQYF. The CDR3, as DNA: TGTGCCAGCAGCTTGGCCCTAGCGGGAGGAGAGACCCAGTACTTC.

This chain joins TRBV21-1 and TRBJ2-1; TRBD1, the table's D call, lacks a check against the DNA. TRBV21-1 represents a pseudogene. CDR3 length: 17 residues. CDR3 residues: CASTLPGTGGNYNEQFF. DNA of the CDR3: TGTGCCAGCACCCTCCCCGGGACAGGAGGTAACTACAATGAGCAGTTCTTC.

The sample holds one count of this clone. This sequence joins TRBV9 and TRBJ1-6, with D uncertain. This CDR3 region has 15 residues. Germline CDR1 is SGDLS and CDR2 is YYNGEE. V was clipped by 0 bases and J by 4 bases, with 8 bases between them. The CDR3: CASSVEGQYNSPLHF. CDR3 bases: TGTGCCAGCAGCGTAGAAGGGCAATATAATTCACCCCTCCACTTT.

This clone was observed a single time. The chain carries TRBV5-5 and TRBJ2-1; tentatively, D is TRBD1 or TRBD2 (6 bases each). Trimming stripped 0 bases from V and 4 bases from J, with 8 bases between. Per the germline V gene, CDR1 is SGHKS and CDR2 is YYEKEE (reference sequence). This CDR3 contains 14 residues. CDR3 DNA: TGTGCCAGCAGCTTGGGAGGGGGGTACAATGAGCAGTTCTTC. Protein sequence: CASSLGGGYNEQFF.

In its sample, this clone was seen once. The rearrangement joins TRBV7-2 to TRBJ1-6; D not resolved. CDR1 and CDR2 from the germline V gene are SGHTA and FQGNSA. With 2 bases removed from V and 7 bases from J, the gap between germline ends came to 12 bases. The CDR3 has 15 residues. The CDR3 nucleotides read TGTGCCAGCAGCTTATCGGGCCAGGAAAATTCACCCCTCCACTTT. The encoded protein is CASSLSGQENSPLHF. The complete variable domain, with remaining parts taken from reference TRBV7-2 and TRBJ1-6, reads GAGVSQSPSNKVTEKGKDVELRCDPISGHTALYWYRQSLGQGLEFLIYFQGNSAPDKSGLPSDRFSAERTGGSVSTLTIQRTQQEDSAVYLCASSLSGQENSPLHFGNGTRLTVT.

V usage is TRBV6-5 and J usage is TRBJ2-4; D is unclear. The CDR3 is 15 residues long. V lost 0 bases to trimming and J lost 0 bases, with 6 bases between them. The germline gives CDR1 MNHEY, CDR2 SVGAGI. CDR3 coding DNA: TGTGCCAGCAGTTACTCGTCAAAAGCCAAAAACATTCAGTACTTC. It codes for CASSYSSKAKNIQYF.

The V gene is TRBV5-1, the J gene TRBJ2-2; no firm D call. CDR3 size: 15 residues. Germline values: CDR1 SGHRS, CDR2 YFSETQ. Deletions cut 4 bases from V and 3 bases from J, with 13 bases between. DNA of the CDR3: TGCGCCAGCAGCCCCGATACCCAGGACACCGGGGAGCTGTTTTTT. It codes for CASSPDTQDTGELFF.

This chain uses TRBV7-9 with TRBJ2-5; 9 bases map to TRBD1. The CDR3 is made up of 14 amino acids. In germline, CDR1 is SEHNR, CDR2 FQNEAQ (reference sequence). Losses at the gene ends were 4 bases for V and 4 bases for J; bases not matched to a gene: 4. The CDR3 reads CASSSGQGGETQYF. The CDR3 DNA sequence: TGTGCCAGCAGCTCGGGACAGGGCGGAGAGACCCAGTACTTC. Using reference TRBV7-9 and TRBJ2-5 for the parts outside the CDR3, the full variable domain is DTGVSQNPRHKITKRGQNVTFRCDPISEHNRLYWYRQTLGQGPEFLTYFQNEAQLEKSRLLSDRFSAERPKGSFSTLEIQRTEQGDSAMYLCASSSGQGGETQYFGPGTRLLVL.

J is TRBJ2-5 and V is TRBV7-6; tentative D call: TRBD2 (6 bases). Looked up from germline, CDR1 is SGHVS and CDR2 is FNYEAQ. V was trimmed by 5 bases and J by 2 bases, leaving 9 bases between them. This CDR3 comprises 13 residues. The CDR3 spells CASSPGTQETQYF. In DNA, the CDR3 is TGTGCCAGCAGCCCAGGGACTCAAGAGACCCAGTACTTC.

The sample holds a few counts of this clone. CDR3 in DNA: TGTGCCAGCAGTGAGGGGGGACTAGCGGGAAAGAAGCAGTTCTTC. This translates into CASSEGGLAGKKQFF. The chain recombines TRBV6-4 with TRBJ2-1, with TRBD2 identical over 13 bases. The J segment lost 11 bases and the V segment lost 3 bases, leaving 7 bases of the junction unmatched. The germline V gene encodes CDR1 MRHNA and CDR2 SNTAGT. The CDR3 runs 15 residues.

The chain is built from TRBV6-1 and TRBJ1-4; D call uncertain. Germline-derived CDR1 and CDR2 are MNHNS and SASEGT. This CDR3 has 13 amino acids. V gave up 3 bases and J gave up 4 bases, with 6 bases separating them. CDR3 DNA: TGTGCCAGCAGTGAGCCGAGTAATGAAAAACTGTTTTTT. This codes for CASSEPSNEKLFF.

The gene calls are TRBV7-9 and TRBJ1-2, with D possibly being TRBD1 (6 bases). V was trimmed by 8 bases and J by 3 bases, leaving 16 bases between them. Germline lookup yields CDR1 SEHNR and CDR2 FQNEAQ (reference sequence). CDR3 length: 14 amino acids. The CDR3 is CASSQLGHHYGYTF. The CDR3 region has the DNA TGTGCCAGCTCCCAGCTGGGACATCACTATGGCTACACCTTC.

The genes are TRBV20-1 and TRBJ1-2, with unresolved D. Germline V gene data show CDR1 as DFQATT and CDR2 as SNEGSKA (reference sequence). The CDR3 consists of 10 residues. V shed 6 bases and J shed 8 bases, with 10 bases lying between them. The CDR3 region is CSAGFRGYTF. CDR3 sequence (DNA): TGCAGTGCCGGGTTTAGAGGCTACACCTTC.

The rearrangement links TRBV4-1 to TRBJ1-6, with D unresolved. The CDR3 length is 15 residues. In germline, CDR1 is MGHRA, CDR2 YSYEKL. V was cut by 3 bases and J by 1 base, with 7 bases left in between. DNA of the CDR3: TGCGCCAGCAGCCAGGGAGGGTCCTATAATTCACCCCTCCACTTT. Translating gives CASSQGGSYNSPLHF.

The chain joins TRBV21-1 to TRBJ2-7; TRBD2 is taken as the D call from the table, unchecked against the DNA. TRBV21-1 is shown as a pseudogene. This CDR3 has 15 residues. The CDR3 DNA reads as TGTGCCACCAGACCCGAAACTAGCGATAACTACGAGCAGTACTTC. Protein sequence: CATRPETSDNYEQYF.

The chain employs TRBV9 and TRBJ2-5, with D perhaps TRBD2 (5 bases). Germline V gene data show CDR1 as SGDLS and CDR2 as YYNGEE. This CDR3 contains 13 residues. The ends were cut back, 6 bases at V and 4 bases at J, with 13 bases in the middle. In DNA, the CDR3 is TGTGCCAGCAATTTACTAGAAGGAGAGACCCAGTACTTC. This sequence encodes CASNLLEGETQYF.

In nucleotides, the CDR3 is TGTGCCAGCAGCTTGGAACGCTTCTATACGCAGTATTTT. Residues: CASSLERFYTQYF. The chain recombines TRBV5-6 with TRBJ2-3; D remains ambiguous. The length of the CDR3 is 13 residues. CDR1 and CDR2 (germline): SGHDT, YYEEEE. V was cut by 0 bases and J by 7 bases, with 9 bases left in between. Full variable domain (remainder filled in from reference TRBV5-6 and TRBJ2-3): DAGVTQSPTHLIKTRGQQVTLRCSPKSGHDTVSWYQQALGQGPQFIFQYYEEEERQRGNFPDRFSGHQFPNYSSELNVNALLLGDSALYLCASSLERFYTQYFGPGTRLTVL.

This clone turned up a few times. The J gene is TRBJ1-6, the V gene TRBV14, with 9 bases identical to TRBD1. Germline loops: CDR1 SGHDN, CDR2 FVKESK. V lost 3 bases, J lost 9 bases, and 6 bases stayed unmatched. This CDR3 contains 15 residues. The CDR3 DNA reads as TGTGCCAGCAGCCAGACCGGGACAGGGATTTCACCCCTCCACTTT. Amino acid sequence: CASSQTGTGISPLHF.